The rows below give T cell receptor beta chains drawn from one sample of a study of memory CD4+ T cells and cytomegalovirus serostatus. The data were produced by immunoSEQ multiplex PCR, yet TCRdb's version contains in-frame clones alone and is incomplete. The sample has tens of thousands of clones, roughly 74% seen once. Sequences were obtained from memory CD4+ T cells from blood. The origin of the receptors is an adult in good health and CMV-seropositive. The CDR3 runs from the conserved cysteine through the conserved F or W. A D gene is named only where the DNA matches it firmly. Some rows mark clone size as missing; the rest say once, few, many or name a class of expanded clone.

j_call clone_size v_call cdr3_length d_call cdr3_aa cdr3_nt
TRBJ2-3 NA TRBV5-1 15 NA CASRDQAASTDTQYF TGCGCCAGCAGAGATCAGGCCGCTAGCACAGATACGCAGTATTTT
TRBJ1-4 NA TRBV19 14 NA CASSVQVINEKLFF TGTGCCAGTAGTGTACAGGTGATAAATGAAAAACTGTTTTTT
TRBJ1-1 few TRBV5-1 15 NA CASSPLIGEGTEAFF TGCGCCAGCAGCCCATTGATAGGCGAAGGGACTGAAGCTTTCTTT
TRBJ1-1 NA TRBV7-2 14 TRBD1 CASSYTGTVSEAFF TGTGCCAGCAGCTATACCGGGACAGTCAGTGAAGCTTTCTTT
TRBJ1-2 NA TRBV5-1 15 TRBD1 CASSLEAAGGHGYTF TGCGCCAGCAGCTTGGAGGCGGCAGGGGGCCATGGCTACACCTTC
TRBJ2-2 few TRBV5-1 13 NA CASSLDGRGELFF TGCGCCAGCAGCTTGGACGGCCGCGGGGAGCTGTTTTTT
TRBJ2-2 NA TRBV10-3 14 TRBD2 CATTSGGDTGELFF TGTGCCACAACGAGCGGGGGCGACACCGGGGAGCTGTTTTTT
TRBJ2-7 once TRBV7-9 15 NA CASSLARREIHEQYF TGTGCCAGCAGCTTAGCGCGGAGGGAGATCCACGAGCAGTACTTC
TRBJ2-5 few TRBV2 13 NA CANREGLEETQYF TGTGCCAACAGGGAGGGATTAGAAGAGACCCAGTACTTC
TRBJ2-5 NA TRBV18 16 TRBD2 CASSPTGLVDQETQYF TGTGCCAGCTCACCAACAGGACTAGTAGACCAAGAGACCCAGTACTTC
TRBJ2-7 NA TRBV10-3 11 NA CAISQFSEQYF TGTGCCATCAGTCAGTTCTCCGAGCAGTACTTC
TRBJ1-1 NA TRBV14 14 NA CASSPETPNTEAFF TGTGCCAGCAGCCCTGAGACACCCAACACTGAAGCTTTCTTT
TRBJ2-7 once TRBV29-1 13 NA CSVGTRSSYEQYF TGCAGCGTCGGGACGAGAAGCTCCTACGAGCAGTACTTC
TRBJ1-2 NA TRBV4-3 14 NA CASSQDGSGGGYTF TGCGCCAGCAGCCAAGATGGGTCGGGCGGAGGCTACACCTTC
TRBJ2-7 NA TRBV5-1 13 NA CASSTGPTYEQYF TGCGCCAGCAGCACAGGACCTACCTACGAGCAGTACTTC